Listed here are 5 T cell receptor beta chains from one sample, sequenced in a study of identical twins. TCRdb re-derived calls from the 5' RACE reads in MiXCR, one entry per CDR3 protein. The sample yields about 470,000 distinct CDR3 sequences, 20% to 30% seen once. These data were likewise used in another study, on T cells expressing NK-cell markers.

The source material was CD4+ T cells sorted from blood. The receptors originated from a woman under 30 in good health.

V and J are TRBV2 and TRBJ1-2; D remains unclear. The V end lost 0 bases, the J end lost 7 bases, and 6 bases lay between the germline ends. The CDR3 has 12 amino acids. Germline CDR1 reads SNHLY; CDR2 reads FYNNEI. CDR3 nucleotide sequence: TGTGCCAGCAGTGAAGCAGGCGTTGGCTACACCTTC. Residues: CASSEAGVGYTF.

This clonotype has more than one count but fewer than ten. The chain links TRBV29-1 to TRBJ2-7, with D tentatively TRBD1 (6 bases). Between the trimmed V and J ends, which lost 0 bases and 6 bases, there was a span of 9 bases. CDR3 length: 12 amino acids. From germline, CDR1 is SQVTM and CDR2 ANQGSEA. CDR3 bases: TGCAGCGTTGAAGACAGGGGTCCCGAGCAGTACTTC. Protein product: CSVEDRGPEQYF.

The chain carries TRBV6-2 or TRBV6-3 and TRBJ2-7; D remains unclear. The germline V gene encodes CDR1 MNHEY and CDR2 SVGEGT. This CDR3 region has 15 residues. Trimming removed 8 bases from V and 0 bases from J, with 17 bases in between. The CDR3 DNA sequence: TGTGCCAGCCTTCTAAGAAGAGCCGGCTCCTACGAGCAGTACTTC. This encodes CASLLRRAGSYEQYF.

This clonotype was picked up one time. The chain uses TRBV20-1 and TRBJ2-1; D may be TRBD1 (5 bases). V was pared by 5 bases and J by 10 bases, with 12 bases between. The germline V gene encodes CDR1 DFQATT and CDR2 SNEGSKA (reference sequence). The CDR3 loop spans 11 amino acids. The CDR3 region is CSAGRQSEQFF. DNA of the CDR3: TGCAGTGCTGGGCGACAGAGCGAGCAGTTCTTC.

V and J are TRBV24-1 and TRBJ1-5; TRBD1 aligns across 8 bases. The germline gives CDR1 KGHDR, CDR2 SFDVKD. The CDR3 is 14 residues long. Unmatched junction bases numbered 4, after V lost 3 bases and J lost 7 bases. This chain's CDR3 is CATSDGQGGQPQHF. CDR3 bases: TGTGCCACCAGTGATGGACAGGGAGGGCAGCCCCAGCATTTT.